This section outlines one T cell receptor (beta chain) sequence together with its context. Its antigen is as yet unknown. TCRdb recomputed calls from the reads with MiXCR, one row per CDR3 protein. The data hold approximately 990,000 distinct CDR3 sequences, with around 29% observed a single time. The record originates from a study of T cell repertoires in cytomegalovirus infection. Per the germline V gene, CDR1 is MNHNS and CDR2 is SASEGT. The CDR3 loop spans 15 amino acids. V was clipped by 6 bases and J by 1 base, with 13 bases between them. Study-wide results and caveats: CMV-specific TCR beta clonotypes restricted by HLA-C dominated the ex vivo response.

The sample in question was cultured CD8+ T cells from PBMCs, obtained from culture after CMV antigen stimulation. The chain combines TRBV6-1 with TRBJ2-1, with D perhaps TRBD1 (5 bases). This receptor was identified in a human donor in good health (CMV status not recorded). Some clones in this sample may be carry-over from other donors' samples. CDR3 in amino acids: CASRKQALSYNEQFF. CDR3 DNA sequence: TGTGCCAGCAGAAAACAGGCGCTTTCCTACAATGAGCAGTTCTTC.